The rows below give T cell receptor beta chains drawn from one sample of a study of memory CD8 T cells in hepatitis C reinfection. Sequenced by immunoSEQ multiplex PCR; TCRdb stores in-frame clones only, minus some. The table records under 50,000 clones, 88% of them present only once. Sequenced sample: naive CD8+ T cells sorted from blood. These TCRs come from a man aged 18 to 30 with hepatitis C virus infection. Both conserved end residues are part of each CDR3. D genes are given only for firm matches. Some rows have no size entry. The others give once, few or many, or a class for an expanded clone.

V	J	length	size	D	DNA	CDR3
TRBV28	TRBJ2-3	14	NA	TRBD2	TGTGCCAGCAGCTGGGGGGGAGGGGCAGATACGCAGTATTTT	CASSWGGGADTQYF
TRBV6-5	TRBJ1-1	12	NA	NA	TGTGCCAGCAAAGCGGCCGAAACTGAAGCTTTCTTT	CASKAAETEAFF
TRBV27	TRBJ2-5	15	NA	TRBD2	TGTGCCAGCAGTCCTGGGACTAGCAGTCAAGAGACCCAGTACTTC	CASSPGTSSQETQYF
TRBV14	TRBJ2-2	16	NA	NA	TGTGCCAGCAGCCAAGGAGCGGTGGGCCACACCGGGGAGCTGTTTTTT	CASSQGAVGHTGELFF
TRBV9	TRBJ2-1	20	NA	TRBD2	TGTGCCAGCAGCCCGCCCCCGACTAGCGGGAGTGTACATTACTACAATGAGCAGTTCTTC	CASSPPPTSGSVHYYNEQFF
TRBV5-1	TRBJ2-3	16	NA	TRBD1	TGCGCCAGCAGCTCTCAGGGGGCTGAGGGCGCAGATACGCAGTATTTT	CASSSQGAEGADTQYF
TRBV7-3	TRBJ1-2	16	NA	NA	TGTGCCAGCAGCTTAGCAGGGGCGCGAGTAGACTATGGCTACACCTTC	CASSLAGARVDYGYTF
TRBV11-2	TRBJ1-3	15	NA	NA	TGTGCCAGCAGCTCGCTAACAGACTCTGGAAACACCATATATTTT	CASSSLTDSGNTIYF
TRBV7-9	TRBJ2-1	15	NA	NA	TGTGCCAGCAGCCCTGCTAGCGACTCCTACAATGAGCAGTTCTTC	CASSPASDSYNEQFF
TRBV7-9	TRBJ1-1	13	few	NA	TGTGCCAGCAGCTCTTACACAGGGAGTGAAGCTTTCTTT	CASSSYTGSEAFF
TRBV29-1	TRBJ2-5	15	NA	NA	TGCAGCGTTGAAGCGTGGGGGGTCGAGGAAGAGACCCAGTACTTC	CSVEAWGVEEETQYF
TRBV7-9	TRBJ2-1	13	NA	NA	TGTGCCAGCAGCACGCGGACCTACAATGAGCAGTTCTTC	CASSTRTYNEQFF
TRBV27	TRBJ2-7	15	NA	TRBD1	TGTGCCAGCAGTAGGTCGGCAGGGGGCCTTCACGAGCAGTACTTC	CASSRSAGGLHEQYF
TRBV30	TRBJ1-4	14	NA	NA	TGTGCCTGGAGTGCGGTTGCAACTAATGAAAAACTGTTTTTT	CAWSAVATNEKLFF
TRBV27	TRBJ2-6	17	once	TRBD1	TGTGCCAGCAGTTCCCGGACAGGGGTCAGTGGGGCCAACGTCCTGACTTTC	CASSSRTGVSGANVLTF
TRBV29-1	TRBJ2-2	14	NA	TRBD2	TGCAGCGTTGAAAAGCGGGGGGACACCGGGGAGCTGTTTTTT	CSVEKRGDTGELFF
TRBV2	TRBJ2-7	14	NA	TRBD2	TGTGCCAGCAGTGAAGGCGGGGGATACTACGAGCAGTACTTC	CASSEGGGYYEQYF
TRBV10-3	TRBJ1-2	13	few	TRBD1	TGTGCCATCAGGGACAGGGAAGACTATGGCTACACCTTC	CAIRDREDYGYTF
TRBV7-9	TRBJ1-5	14	NA	NA	TGTGCCAGCAGCTTATTTGGAGACGATCAGCCCCAGCATTTT	CASSLFGDDQPQHF
TRBV28	TRBJ2-5	19	NA	TRBD2	TGTGCCAGCAGTGCCGGCCCCAGCGGGAGCTCCCTCGGCGGAGAGACCCAGTACTTC	CASSAGPSGSSLGGETQYF
TRBV19	TRBJ2-2	16	NA	TRBD2	TGTGCCAGTAGTATCCCAGCGGGGGACACCACCGGGGAGCTGTTTTTT	CASSIPAGDTTGELFF
TRBV7-3	TRBJ2-7	15	NA	NA	TGTGCCAGCAGCTTAACCGCAGGGAAACTTGAAGAGCAGTACTTC	CASSLTAGKLEEQYF